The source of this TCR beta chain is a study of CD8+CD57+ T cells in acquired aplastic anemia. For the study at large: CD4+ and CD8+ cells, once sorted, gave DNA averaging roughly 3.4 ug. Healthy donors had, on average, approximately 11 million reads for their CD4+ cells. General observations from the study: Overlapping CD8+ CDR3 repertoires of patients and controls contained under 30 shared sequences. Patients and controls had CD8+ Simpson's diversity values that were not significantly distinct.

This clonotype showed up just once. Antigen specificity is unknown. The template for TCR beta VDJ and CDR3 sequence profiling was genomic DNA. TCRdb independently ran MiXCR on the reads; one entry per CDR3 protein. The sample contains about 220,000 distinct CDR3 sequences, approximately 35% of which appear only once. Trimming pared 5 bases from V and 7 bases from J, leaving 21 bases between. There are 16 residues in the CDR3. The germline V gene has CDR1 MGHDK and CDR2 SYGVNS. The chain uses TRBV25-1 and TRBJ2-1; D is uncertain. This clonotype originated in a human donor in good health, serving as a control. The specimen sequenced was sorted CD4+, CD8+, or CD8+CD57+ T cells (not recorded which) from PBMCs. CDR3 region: CASSLYGMTTANEQFF. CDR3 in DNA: TGTGCCAGCAGTTTATACGGTATGACAACCGCTAATGAGCAGTTCTTC. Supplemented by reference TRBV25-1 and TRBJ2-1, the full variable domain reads EADIYQTPRYLVIGTGKKITLECSQTMGHDKMYWYQQDPGMELHLIHYSYGVNSTEKGDLSSESTVSRIRTEHFPLTLESARPSHTSQYLCASSLYGMTTANEQFFGPGTRLTVL.